This TCR beta chain was found in a study of control samples from healthy donors and cancer patients. Method: immunoSEQ multiplex PCR; TCRdb's copy keeps in-frame clones and lacks some. This table holds around 150,000 clones, just under 95% found once. Germline-derived CDR1 and CDR2 are MNHEY and SVGEGT. The CDR3 spans 17 residues. V was cut by 4 bases and J by 5 bases, with 21 bases left in between. The sequence derives from a woman aged 40 to 55 in good health. The gene calls are TRBV6-2 or TRBV6-3 and TRBJ2-1, with D perhaps TRBD2 (6 bases). Sequenced sample: blood. CDR3 DNA: TGTGCCAGCAGTTTGTGGGGGGTAGCTGGCGACGACAATGAGCAGTTCTTC. It encodes CASSLWGVAGDDNEQFF.